These 26 T cell receptor beta chains originate from one sample sequenced in a study of blood T cell repertoires in COVID-19. The protocol was immunoSEQ multiplex PCR, while the TCRdb copy is restricted to in-frame clones and leaves out a portion. The profile covers 200,000 to 250,000 clones, with less than 85% appearing a single time and around 5.8% taken by the ten largest. The source material was peripheral blood. The source is a woman between 70 and 85 years old with acute or convalescent COVID-19.

V usage is TRBV3-1 (or the pseudogene TRBV3-2) and J usage is TRBJ2-5; 12 bases fit TRBD2. V gave up 5 bases and J gave up 2 bases; unmatched junction bases: 0. This CDR3 comprises 14 residues. The germline V gene encodes CDR1 LGHDT and CDR2 YNNKEL (reference sequence). The CDR3 reads CASSGTSGQETQYF. The CDR3 DNA sequence: TGTGCCAGCAGCGGGACTAGCGGGCAAGAGACCCAGTACTTC.

The chain links TRBV15 to TRBJ2-7; weak D call: TRBD2 (5 bases). The V gene's germline CDR1 is LNHNV and CDR2 YYDKDF (reference sequence). The CDR3 loop spans 11 amino acids. V was pared by 3 bases and J by 6 bases, with 6 bases between. Here the CDR3 reads CATSSEGEQYF. CDR3 sequence (DNA): TGTGCCACCAGCAGTGAGGGCGAGCAGTACTTC.

The V call is TRBV6-4, the J call TRBJ2-1; the match to TRBD2 covers 9 bases. The CDR3 contains 15 residues. Germline CDR1 is MRHNA and CDR2 is SNTAGT. The V and J ends lost 6 bases and 7 bases, in that order; junction bases with no gene match: 10. The CDR3 protein is CASRASGAIGNEQFF. The CDR3 coding sequence is TGTGCCAGCAGGGCTAGCGGGGCCATAGGGAATGAGCAGTTCTTC.

The V call is TRBV10-3, the J call TRBJ2-4, with 10 bases lining up with TRBD1. J was trimmed by 9 bases and V by 0 bases; bases with no gene match: 5. This CDR3 spans 15 amino acids. Looked up from germline, CDR1 is ENHRY and CDR2 is SYGVKD. Written as DNA, the CDR3 is TGTGCCATCAGTGAGTCACGGGACAGGGGAGGCATTCAGTACTTC. Its translation: CAISESRDRGGIQYF.

This chain connects TRBV3-1 (or the pseudogene TRBV3-2) to TRBJ1-2; 9 positions agree with TRBD1. After removal of 0 bases from V and 7 bases from J, the junction contained 9 bases not matched to a gene. Looked up from germline, CDR1 is LGHDT and CDR2 is YNNKEL (reference sequence). This CDR3 is 16 amino acids long. The CDR3 region is CASSQERGTGSIGYTF. The CDR3 coding sequence is TGTGCCAGCAGCCAAGAGAGGGGGACAGGGAGTATTGGCTACACCTTC.

The chain recombines TRBV15 with TRBJ2-2, with 14 bases matching TRBD2. Germline loops: CDR1 LNHNV, CDR2 YYDKDF (reference sequence). There are 19 residues in the CDR3. V dropped 4 bases and J dropped 4; count of bases not matched to a gene: 11. CDR3 bases: TGTGCCACCAGCACTCGTCCCGGGACTAGCGGGAGTGGCACCGGGGAGCTGTTTTTT. Amino acids: CATSTRPGTSGSGTGELFF.

The rearrangement joins TRBV7-9 to TRBJ1-4; D is perhaps TRBD1 (5 bases). Germline CDR1 and CDR2: SEHNR and FQNEAQ (reference sequence). The CDR3 consists of 13 residues. Trimming took 1 base from V and 7 from J, leaving 7 bases between them. CDR3 residues: CASSLVRGEKLFF. Written as DNA, the CDR3 is TGTGCCAGCAGCTTAGTAAGGGGTGAAAAACTGTTTTTT.

This clone was seen many times. The CDR3 loop is CASSPPANGYEQYF. The CDR3 region has the DNA TGTGCCAGCTCACCTCCAGCGAACGGATACGAGCAGTACTTC. The rearrangement links TRBV18 to TRBJ2-7; D unclear. CDR3 size: 14 residues. Germline V CDR1 and CDR2: KGHSH, LQKENI. Trimming pared 3 bases from V and 4 bases from J, leaving 13 bases between. The variable domain in full, completed from reference TRBV18 and TRBJ2-7, reads NAGVMQNPRHLVRRRGQEARLRCSPMKGHSHVYWYRQLPEEGLKFMVYLQKENIIDESGMPKERFSAEFPKEGPSILRIQQVVRGDSAAYFCASSPPANGYEQYFGPGTRLTVT.

The chain recombines TRBV7-9 with TRBJ2-7; D gene uncertain. Germline CDR1 is SEHNR and CDR2 is FQNEAQ (reference sequence). The V gene lost 0 bases and the J gene lost 3 bases, with 12 bases spanning the gap. The CDR3 contains 15 residues. CDR3 sequence: CASSLASASDYEQYF. CDR3 bases: TGTGCCAGCAGCTTAGCATCGGCCAGCGACTACGAGCAGTACTTC.

This rearrangement joins TRBV5-4 to TRBJ2-6, with 13 positions matching TRBD2. Unmatched junction bases numbered 4, after V lost 4 bases and J lost 0 bases. Germline CDR1 SGHNT, CDR2 YYREEE (reference sequence). This CDR3 comprises 18 residues. The CDR3 DNA follows: TGTGCCAGCAGCCCGGGACTAGCGGGAAACTCTGGGGCCAACGTCCTGACTTTC. Protein product: CASSPGLAGNSGANVLTF.

This clone was detected only a few times. The chain employs TRBV7-8 and TRBJ2-1; D perhaps matches TRBD1 (6 bases). Germline-derived CDR1 and CDR2 are SGHVS and FQNEAQ. This CDR3 region has 14 residues. V lost 6 bases and J 7 bases, leaving 16 bases between the germline ends. The CDR3 sequence is CASRPPTGTNEQFF. Here the CDR3 DNA reads TGTGCCAGCAGACCCCCGACAGGCACGAATGAGCAGTTCTTC.

The gene calls are TRBV18 and TRBJ2-3, with D tentatively TRBD2 (6 bases). The CDR3 totals 15 residues. Trimming left V 1 base short and J 2 bases short, with 10 bases between. CDR1 and CDR2 (germline): KGHSH, LQKENI. In nucleotides, the CDR3 is TGTGCCAGCTCACCACGGCAGGGACTCACAGATACGCAGTATTTT. This sequence encodes CASSPRQGLTDTQYF.

V and J are TRBV6-1 and TRBJ2-2; no clear D. The CDR3 loop spans 15 amino acids. The ends were cut back, 1 base at V and 1 base at J, with 7 bases in the middle. Germline lookup yields CDR1 MNHNS and CDR2 SASEGT. The CDR3 here is CASSEGSKNTGELFF. CDR3 in DNA: TGTGCCAGCAGTGAAGGTAGCAAGAACACCGGGGAGCTGTTTTTT.

The CDR3 here is CASSMRGRDTGELFF. The CDR3 bases are TGTGCCAGTAGTATGAGGGGGCGCGACACCGGGGAGCTGTTTTTT. The chain is built from TRBV19 and TRBJ2-2; 7 bases match TRBD1. This CDR3 contains 15 residues. After removal of 3 bases from V and 3 bases from J, the junction contained 4 bases not matched to a gene. Germline V CDR1 and CDR2: LNHDA, SQIVND (reference sequence).

The chain employs TRBV7-8 and TRBJ2-7; 8 nucleotides line up with TRBD1. Germline V gene lookup returns CDR1 SGHVS and CDR2 FQNEAQ. This CDR3 is built from 16 residues. Trimming cost V 5 bases and J 1 base; bases outside gene matches: 10. In nucleotides, the CDR3 is TGTGCCAGCAGCCCCTTTACAGGGGGAACTTCCTACGAGCAGTACTTC. Translation gives CASSPFTGGTSYEQYF.

V gene TRBV5-4 combines with J gene TRBJ2-1, with 8 nucleotides matching TRBD2. This CDR3 is 17 amino acids long. V lost 4 bases and J lost 4; bases outside the gene matches: 13. Looked up from germline, CDR1 is SGHNT and CDR2 is YYREEE (reference sequence). This CDR3 is CASSPTTSARGYNEQFF. The CDR3 DNA is TGTGCCAGCAGCCCAACGACTAGCGCGAGGGGGTACAATGAGCAGTTCTTC.

The chain employs TRBV4-2 and TRBJ2-1; perhaps TRBD1 as D (6 bases). Germline CDR1 LGHNA, CDR2 YNFKEQ. The CDR3 contains 13 residues. Trimming stripped 2 bases from V and 4 bases from J, with 6 bases between. CDR3 DNA: TGTGCCAGCAGCCAAACAGGGTACAATGAGCAGTTCTTC. This codes for CASSQTGYNEQFF.

The chain's CDR3 is CAWRTSGSYEQYF. The CDR3 DNA reads as TGTGCCTGGAGGACTAGCGGCTCCTACGAGCAGTACTTC. This chain links TRBV30 with TRBJ2-7; TRBD2 matches 9 bases. CDR1 is GTSNPN, CDR2 SVGIG, per germline (reference sequence). The CDR3 extends over 13 amino acids. V was pared by 3 bases and J by 0 bases, with 0 bases of the junction left unmatched.

The V and J genes are TRBV10-3 and TRBJ1-6, with 9 nucleotides matching TRBD1. J was trimmed by 8 bases and V by 7 bases; bases with no gene match: 3. Germline V gene lookup returns CDR1 ENHRY and CDR2 SYGVKD. CDR3 size: 13 residues. The CDR3 DNA sequence: TGTGCCATCAAGGGACAGGGTGATTCACCCCTCCACTTT. Translating it yields CAIKGQGDSPLHF.

V usage is TRBV10-2 and J usage is TRBJ1-5, with 7 positions matching TRBD1. There are 13 residues in the CDR3. CDR1 is WSHSY, CDR2 SAAADI, per germline. The junction had 3 bases not matched to a gene; V was cut back by 6 bases and J by 4 bases. The CDR3 protein is CASRGTVNQPQHF. The CDR3 nucleotides read TGCGCCAGCAGAGGGACAGTTAATCAGCCCCAGCATTTT.

The chain combines TRBV7-2 with TRBJ2-5; unclear D gene. Deletions cut 0 bases from V and 5 bases from J, with 7 bases between. CDR3 size: 13 residues. CDR1 is SGHTA and CDR2 is FQGNSA in the germline V gene. CDR3 bases: TGTGCCAGCAGCTTAGCGCGAACGGAGACCCAGTACTTC. Its protein is CASSLARTETQYF.

The chain has TRBV5-6 and TRBJ1-4; tentatively, D is TRBD1 (6 bases). The CDR3 runs to 13 residues. Between the trimmed V and J ends, which lost 1 base and 8 bases, there was a span of 9 bases. Germline loops: CDR1 SGHDT, CDR2 YYEEEE. CDR3 in amino acids: CASSLRQVEKLFF. CDR3 in DNA: TGTGCCAGCAGCTTGCGACAGGTGGAAAAACTGTTTTTT.

The V gene is TRBV6-6, the J gene TRBJ2-1; D is possibly TRBD2 (6 bases). The germline V and J ends were trimmed by 7 bases and 5 bases, with 18 bases remaining between them. Germline values: CDR1 MNHNY, CDR2 SVGAGI (reference sequence). The CDR3 spans 15 residues. The DNA for the CDR3 is TGTGCCAGCACCTCCTCCCGGGACTTTCACAATGAGCAGTTCTTC. Protein sequence: CASTSSRDFHNEQFF.

The DNA of the CDR3 is TGTGCCAGCAGGGGGACAGGGGATAATTCACCCCTCCACTTT. It encodes CASRGTGDNSPLHF. The chain joins TRBV2 to TRBJ1-6, with 10 positions matching TRBD1. V shed 6 bases and J 5 bases; nucleotides not matched to a gene: 1. Germline assignment: CDR1 SNHLY and CDR2 FYNNEI. The CDR3 has 14 residues.

The chain is built from TRBV11-2 and TRBJ2-2; possibly TRBD2 for D (5 bases). V was shortened by 5 bases and J by 2 bases, with 15 bases between the two germline ends. The CDR3 runs to 16 residues. In germline, CDR1 is SGHAT, CDR2 FQNNGV. The CDR3 spells CASSPRGAANTGELFF. The CDR3, as DNA: TGTGCCAGCAGCCCCCGGGGAGCGGCCAACACCGGGGAGCTGTTTTTT.

V gene TRBV7-6 combines with J gene TRBJ2-5, with TRBD1 identical over 11 bases. CDR1 and CDR2 (germline): SGHVS, FNYEAQ. V dropped 5 bases and J dropped 4; count of bases not matched to a gene: 6. This CDR3 is built from 15 residues. The CDR3 loop is CASSGQGAGGETQYF. The DNA of the CDR3 is TGTGCCAGCAGCGGACAGGGGGCGGGAGGAGAGACCCAGTACTTC.